The 14 T cell receptor beta chains presented below share a single source sample, sequenced in a study of cytomegalovirus exposure and HLA in healthy donors listed by TCRdb under 2017. Library creation used the immunoSEQ multiplex PCR assay. For the multiplex PCR, a mixture combining 60 forward primers for TCR Vbeta segments and 13 reverse primers for TCR Jbeta segments was used. TCRdb provides this immuneACCESS table in a form limited to in-frame rearrangements. Some clones are lacking; in checked studies, under half of them reflect an unresolved V gene, and why the rest are absent is not known. For this sample the table gives roughly 250,000 clones, of which 80% were detected only once. Over 0.3% of the sample lies in the top ten. Sequenced material: PBMCs. The origin of the receptors is a girl aged 2 to 10 in good health and CMV-seronegative.

This chain uses TRBV23-1 with TRBJ2-2; 12 nucleotides line up with TRBD1. TRBV23-1 is reported as an ORF; its role is uncertain. V lost 6 bases and J lost 6; bases outside the gene matches: 8. The CDR3 consists of 16 residues. The CDR3 loop is CASSHGTGGRAGELFF. CDR3 DNA: TGCGCCAGCAGCCACGGGACAGGGGGCCGAGCCGGGGAGCTGTTTTTT.

This clone was observed a few times. V is TRBV19 and J is TRBJ1-2, with a weak D call TRBD1 (5 bases). The CDR3 covers 13 residues. Between the trimmed V and J ends, which lost 6 bases and 4 bases, there was a span of 12 bases. Germline V gives CDR1 LNHDA, CDR2 SQIVND (reference sequence). The CDR3 spells CASREDRSYGYTF. The CDR3 coding sequence is TGTGCCAGTAGGGAAGACAGAAGCTATGGCTACACCTTC.

This rearrangement joins TRBV7-2 to TRBJ2-7; 7 nucleotides agree with TRBD1. The CDR3 covers 14 residues. The trim removed 5 bases at V and 4 bases at J, leaving 8 bases unmatched. CDR1 is SGHTA and CDR2 is FQGNSA in the germline V gene. Here the CDR3 reads CASSTDRVGYEQYF. The CDR3 DNA is TGTGCCAGCAGCACCGACAGGGTAGGGTACGAGCAGTACTTC.

The DNA for the CDR3 is TGTGCCAGCAGCCCTCCGGGACTAACCTCCTACGAGCAGTACTTC. It is translated as CASSPPGLTSYEQYF. V is TRBV28 and J is TRBJ2-7, with 7 bases identical to TRBD2. The V gene's germline CDR1 is MDHEN and CDR2 SYDVKM. There are 15 residues in the CDR3. The junction had 8 bases not matched to a gene; V was cut back by 6 bases and J by 0 bases.

As regards this clone: The sample contains more than one DNA sequence encoding this CDR3. The chain joins TRBV28 to TRBJ2-7; possible D gene TRBD2, 5 bases. The CDR3 contains 13 residues. Germline-derived CDR1 and CDR2 are MDHEN and SYDVKM. V lost 3 bases, J lost 11 bases, and 17 bases lay in between. This CDR3 reads CASSLGFDNGEYF. In DNA, the CDR3 is TGTGCCAGCAGTTTGGGTTTCGATAACGGGGAGTACTTC.

The chain joins TRBV7-9 to TRBJ2-1; perhaps TRBD2 as D (6 bases). The V and J ends lost 4 bases and 16 bases respectively, with 17 bases between them. The CDR3 contains 12 residues. CDR1 is SEHNR, CDR2 FQNEAQ, per germline (reference sequence). CDR3: CASSSNRDSSFF. In nucleotides, the CDR3 is TGTGCCAGCAGCTCGAACCGGGACTCCTCCTTCTTC.

This clone was seen only once. The rearrangement links TRBV6-5 to TRBJ2-5, with D maybe TRBD2 (5 bases). From germline, CDR1 is MNHEY and CDR2 SVGAGI. V dropped 5 bases and J dropped 7 bases, with 11 bases sitting between them. The CDR3 runs 12 residues. The CDR3: CASSPNGGTQYF. As DNA, the CDR3 is TGTGCCAGCAGTCCCAATGGAGGGACCCAGTACTTC.

The chain has TRBV7-2 and TRBJ2-1, with D tentatively TRBD2 (7 bases). V lost 5 bases to trimming and J lost 1 base, with 24 bases between them. The CDR3 runs 19 residues. CDR1 is SGHTA, CDR2 FQGNSA, per germline. This CDR3 is CASSRGAKTFIVSYNEQFF. In DNA, the CDR3 is TGTGCCAGCAGCCGGGGGGCTAAAACTTTTATAGTGTCCTACAATGAGCAGTTCTTC.

Points on this clone: A junction boundary mismatches the germline segment, possibly from a read error. The chain carries TRBV5-1 and TRBJ2-2, with 8 positions matching TRBD2. Per the germline V gene, CDR1 is SGHRS and CDR2 is YFSETQ. The CDR3 is 14 residues long. CDR3 protein: CATSGGAGTGELFF. CDR3 DNA sequence: TGCGCCACCAGCGGGGGCGCGGGCACCGGGGAGCTGTTTTTT.

V usage is TRBV18 and J usage is TRBJ2-7; 12 bases align to TRBD2. Germline values: CDR1 KGHSH, CDR2 LQKENI. V lost 0 bases and J lost 4; bases outside the gene matches: 4. The CDR3 covers 16 residues. CDR3 loop: CASSPPTGLAGYEQYF. The CDR3 coding sequence is TGTGCCAGCTCACCACCTACCGGACTAGCGGGGTACGAGCAGTACTTC.

The chain links TRBV7-9 to TRBJ1-5; no firm D call. This CDR3 spans 12 amino acids. The germline V and J ends were trimmed by 5 bases and 5 bases, with 7 bases remaining between them. Germline V gene data show CDR1 as SEHNR and CDR2 as FQNEAQ (reference sequence). CDR3 protein: CASSERDQPQHF. CDR3 DNA sequence: TGTGCCAGCAGCGAACGGGATCAGCCCCAGCATTTT.

V and J are TRBV6-4 and TRBJ2-1; 10 bases align to TRBD2. With V trimmed by 5 bases and J by 7 bases, 8 bases remained unmatched. Germline V gene sequence: CDR1 MRHNA, CDR2 SNTAGT. This CDR3 has 15 amino acids. The DNA for the CDR3 is TGTGCCAGCAGTCCCCTAGCGGGAGTGTCGAATGAGCAGTTCTTC. Translated: CASSPLAGVSNEQFF.

V usage is TRBV7-8 and J usage is TRBJ1-5, with 7 positions matching TRBD1. V was clipped by 4 bases and J by 4 bases; unmatched bases: 7. CDR1 and CDR2 from the germline V gene are SGHVS and FQNEAQ. CDR3 length: 15 amino acids. The CDR3 protein is CASSSGTAFNQPQHF. DNA for the CDR3: TGTGCCAGCAGCTCGGGGACAGCGTTTAATCAGCCCCAGCATTTT.

This clone appeared a single time. The J gene is TRBJ1-1, the V gene TRBV30; D is possibly TRBD1 (5 bases). V lost 3 bases and J 1 base, leaving 9 bases between the germline ends. Germline assignment: CDR1 GTSNPN and CDR2 SVGIG (reference sequence). The CDR3 runs to 13 residues. CDR3 region: CAWRNGQNTEAFF. The CDR3 DNA is TGTGCCTGGAGGAACGGACAGAACACTGAAGCTTTCTTT.